Sequencing of this T cell receptor (beta chain) was carried out in a study of blood T cell repertoires in COVID-19. Sequenced by immunoSEQ multiplex PCR; TCRdb stores in-frame clones only, minus some. Seen here are about 130,000 clones, less than 90% observed once, and the top ten hold over 15%. This CDR3 has 13 residues. V gave up 6 bases and J gave up 1 base, with 8 bases separating them. Looked up from germline, CDR1 is SNHLY and CDR2 is FYNNEI. On this clone itself: Other DNA sequences in this specimen translate into the identical CDR3.

V and J are TRBV2 and TRBJ2-3, with D possibly TRBD2 on 5 matching bases. The TCR originated in a young man who had recovered from COVID-19. The sequenced sample consisted of PBMCs or T cells enriched from blood (not recorded which). This chain's CDR3 is CASRGSGTDTQYF. The CDR3 DNA follows: TGTGCCAGCAGAGGGAGCGGCACAGATACGCAGTATTTT.